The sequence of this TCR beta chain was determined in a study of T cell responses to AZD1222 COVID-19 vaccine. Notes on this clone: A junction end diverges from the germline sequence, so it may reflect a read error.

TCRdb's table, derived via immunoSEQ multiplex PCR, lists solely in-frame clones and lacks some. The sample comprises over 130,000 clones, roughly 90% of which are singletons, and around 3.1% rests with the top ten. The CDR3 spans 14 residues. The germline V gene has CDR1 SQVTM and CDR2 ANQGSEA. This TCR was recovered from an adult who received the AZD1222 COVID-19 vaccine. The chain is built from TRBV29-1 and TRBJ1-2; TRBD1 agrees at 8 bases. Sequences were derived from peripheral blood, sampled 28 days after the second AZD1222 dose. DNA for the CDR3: TGCAGCGTTGTAGGAGCTGCCGGACAGGGATTCGACGCCTTC. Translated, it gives CSVVGAAGQGFDAF.